These 2 T cell receptor beta chains originate from one sample sequenced in a study of blood T cell repertoires in COVID-19 (dated by TCRdb to the early 2020s). The library was obtained by the immunoSEQ multiplex PCR assay. TCRdb obtained this table from immuneACCESS and retained in-frame rearrangements with V and J assigned. These tables miss some clones; where compared with another copy, unresolved V genes account for less than half of the shortfall, and the remainder is unexplained. A total of 100,000 to 150,000 clones appear in this sample, approximately 71% of them only once. The ten largest clones add up to over 6.5% of the sample. The sequenced sample was peripheral blood. Receptors were obtained from a human donor in a cohort sampled during active COVID-19.

This sequence joins TRBV5-5 and TRBJ2-7; possible D gene TRBD1, 5 bases. This CDR3 is built from 13 residues. V lost 4 bases, J lost 6 bases, and 14 bases lay in between. The germline V gene encodes CDR1 SGHKS and CDR2 YYEKEE (reference sequence). DNA of the CDR3: TGTGCCAGCAGCCTCCCAGGGTCAGGCGAGCAGTACTTC. This encodes CASSLPGSGEQYF.

On this clone: No DNA is shown, since the ends of the CDR3 on it are uncertain; the CDR3 is the one TCRdb lists. CDR3 residues: CASSSSPGQTYEQYF. V gene TRBV6-5 combines with J gene TRBJ2-7; the D segment call TRBD1 is taken from the table without a DNA check. Ends included, the CDR3 has 15 residues. CDR1 MNHEY and CDR2 SVGAGI come from the germline V gene.